This entry lists 24 T cell receptor beta chains sequenced from one sample in a study of metastatic and nonmetastatic thyroid tumors. TCRdb re-processed the PCR reads through MiXCR. Here the sample spans about 25,000 clones, 20% to 25% being singletons. Treatment of any kind had been given to no patient before thyroid surgery. Sequences were obtained from blood. These receptors were collected from a male donor with papillary thyroid cancer or a benign thyroid nodule (not recorded which). Some clones in this sample may be carry-over from other donors' samples.

This chain uses TRBV5-6 with TRBJ1-2; D is perhaps TRBD1 (5 bases). Germline CDR1 and CDR2: SGHDT and YYEEEE. This CDR3 is built from 16 residues. V was clipped by 0 bases and J by 4 bases, with 16 bases between them. In DNA form, the CDR3 reads TGTGCCAGCAGCTTGGGGACGGGACTTGATGGCTATGGCTACACCTTC. Its translation is CASSLGTGLDGYGYTF.

The rearrangement uses TRBV28 and TRBJ2-2, with D possibly TRBD2 on 6 matching bases. Germline V gives CDR1 MDHEN, CDR2 SYDVKM. This CDR3 is built from 17 residues. The germline V and J ends were trimmed by 4 bases and 7 bases, with 22 bases remaining between them. In nucleotides, the CDR3 is TGTGCCAGCAGTTCCCCCTCATCTGGAGGGCGACACGGGGAGCTGTTTTTT. This gives the protein CASSSPSSGGRHGELFF.

This clone was counted at least ten times. The chain joins TRBV6-2 or TRBV6-3 to TRBJ2-5; TRBD2 agrees at 13 bases. The germline gives CDR1 MNHEY, CDR2 SVGEGT. This CDR3 region has 15 residues. V shed 2 bases, J shed 5 bases, and the junction held 2 bases outside the gene matches. The CDR3 here is CASSYTSGGAETQYF. CDR3 bases: TGTGCCAGCAGTTACACTAGCGGGGGGGCCGAGACCCAGTACTTC.

This clone came up many times. The V call is TRBV13, the J call TRBJ2-5; 9 bases are a match to TRBD2. Germline V gives CDR1 PRHDT, CDR2 FYEKMQ (reference sequence). V was clipped by 5 bases and J by 5 bases; unmatched bases: 3. The CDR3 contains 13 residues. The CDR3 nucleotides read TGTGCCAGCAGCCCGCGGGGGGGCGAGACCCAGTACTTC. This gives the protein CASSPRGGETQYF.

As to this clone: An end of the junction differs from the germline gene, which may be a read error. The gene calls are TRBV5-1 and TRBJ2-3; no reliable D call. The CDR3 is made up of 13 amino acids. Looked up from germline, CDR1 is SGHRS and CDR2 is YFSETQ. This CDR3 is CASSYKGLDTKYF. The CDR3 nucleotides read TGCGCCAGCAGCTATAAGGGTCTAGATACGAAGTATTTT.

The V gene is TRBV4-1, the J gene TRBJ1-2; maybe TRBD1 (6 bases). The V gene's germline CDR1 is MGHRA and CDR2 YSYEKL. V gave up 4 bases and J gave up 5 bases, with 11 bases separating them. The CDR3 is made up of 13 amino acids. The CDR3 spells CASSPGVKYGYTF. CDR3 sequence (DNA): TGCGCCAGCAGCCCAGGGGTTAAATATGGCTACACCTTC.

This clone was counted many times. CDR3 loop: CASSPRQAGTGPIGEQYF. The CDR3 region has the DNA TGTGCCAGCAGCCCCCGTCAAGCGGGGACAGGGCCGATCGGCGAGCAGTACTTC. The chain has TRBV9 and TRBJ2-7; 9 bases are a match to TRBD1. Per the germline V gene, CDR1 is SGDLS and CDR2 is YYNGEE. The length of the CDR3 is 18 residues. With 4 bases clipped from V and 6 bases from J, the junction kept 20 bases outside the gene matches.

This clone is deemed medium-sized (0.01 to 0.1%). The V and J genes are TRBV7-2 and TRBJ2-6, with D perhaps matching TRBD1 (5 bases). The CDR3 sequence is 17 residues long. Germline CDR1 reads SGHTA; CDR2 reads FQGNSA. Trimming pared 1 base from V and 0 bases from J, leaving 10 bases between. CDR3 amino acids: CASSLGQGPSGANVLTF. CDR3 nucleotides: TGTGCCAGCAGCTTAGGGCAGGGCCCCTCTGGGGCCAACGTCCTGACTTTC.

This clone was detected many times. The rearrangement uses TRBV28 and TRBJ1-2; 9 bases line up with TRBD1. Germline V gene sequence: CDR1 MDHEN, CDR2 SYDVKM. Trimming cost V 4 bases and J 3 bases; bases outside gene matches: 6. There are 15 residues in the CDR3. CDR3 DNA: TGTGCCAGCAGTTCCGGGACAGGGACTTACTATGGCTACACCTTC. This translates into CASSSGTGTYYGYTF.

This clone is termed medium-sized. The V and J genes are TRBV6-1 and TRBJ2-6; no firm D call. The CDR3 totals 15 residues. Germline V CDR1 and CDR2: MNHNS, SASEGT. The V and J ends lost 3 bases and 1 base respectively, with 7 bases between them. The CDR3 protein is CASSEDGSGANVLTF. The DNA of the CDR3 is TGTGCCAGCAGTGAGGACGGATCTGGGGCCAACGTCCTGACTTTC.

This clone came up a few times. The rearrangement uses TRBV6-1 and TRBJ2-7; 10 positions match TRBD2. Germline V gene sequence: CDR1 MNHNS, CDR2 SASEGT. V was clipped by 6 bases and J by 1 base; unmatched bases: 6. The CDR3 loop spans 15 amino acids. In DNA form, the CDR3 reads TGTGCCAGCAGAAGAGGGACTAGCGCATCCTACGAGCAGTACTTC. It encodes CASRRGTSASYEQYF.

This clone has at least ten counts. The chain couples TRBV20-1 to TRBJ2-7; D gene ambiguous. Germline assignment: CDR1 DFQATT and CDR2 SNEGSKA (reference sequence). The CDR3 spans 13 residues. Trimming stripped 5 bases from V and 2 bases from J, with 13 bases between. The CDR3 DNA sequence: TGCAGTGCTCGACCCACCCGTACCTACGAGCAGTACTTC. This encodes CSARPTRTYEQYF.

In its sample, this clone was seen many times. This chain joins TRBV20-1 and TRBJ2-7; the D gene is possibly TRBD2 (5 bases). Trimming cost V 4 bases and J 7 bases, with 14 bases left between them. Germline values: CDR1 DFQATT, CDR2 SNEGSKA (reference sequence). The CDR3 length is 12 residues. The CDR3, as DNA: TGCAGTGCTAAGACTACCTTGGGTGAGCAGTACTTC. Translation gives CSAKTTLGEQYF.

This clone showed up many times. The chain is built from TRBV5-1 and TRBJ1-3; D is ambiguous. Germline-derived CDR1 and CDR2 are SGHRS and YFSETQ. The CDR3 has 16 amino acids. The V gene lost 0 bases and the J gene lost 0 bases, with 10 bases spanning the gap. CDR3 DNA sequence: TGCGCCAGCAGCTTGGAGGCTGGAAGCTCTGGAAACACCATATATTTT. Translation: CASSLEAGSSGNTIYF.

This clone was picked up many times. The genes are TRBV7-3 and TRBJ2-2; 9 bases align to TRBD1. Germline V gives CDR1 SGHTA, CDR2 FQGTGA. The V gene end was trimmed by 5 bases and the J gene end by 4 bases; junction bases not matched to a gene: 5. This CDR3 has 15 amino acids. The DNA of the CDR3 is TGTGCCAGCAGCCCTGGGACAGGGTCCACCGGGGAGCTGTTTTTT. Translation gives CASSPGTGSTGELFF.

This clone was observed at least ten times. The CDR3 DNA follows: TGTGCCAGTAAGAGTGGGACCGGGGCCAACGTCCTGACTTTC. Amino acids: CASKSGTGANVLTF. The chain combines TRBV19 with TRBJ2-6; possibly TRBD1 or TRBD2 for D (5 bases each). The V gene's germline CDR1 is LNHDA and CDR2 SQIVND (reference sequence). CDR3 size: 14 residues. Trimming removed 7 bases from V and 4 bases from J, with 11 bases in between.

This clone appeared many times. The chain is built from TRBV11-3 and TRBJ2-1; no clear D. CDR3 length: 13 residues. The germline gives CDR1 SGHNT, CDR2 YENEEA. The ends were cut back, 4 bases at V and 6 bases at J, with 10 bases in the middle. As DNA, the CDR3 is TGTGCCAGCAGCTCATTCTGGGGCAATGAGCAGTTCTTC. Its protein product is CASSSFWGNEQFF.

The table lists this clone with many counts. This chain connects TRBV7-2 to TRBJ2-3; D uncertain. The V gene lost 0 bases and the J gene lost 2 bases, with 9 bases spanning the gap. The CDR3 has 15 residues. CDR1 SGHTA and CDR2 FQGNSA come from the germline V gene. CDR3 bases: TGTGCCAGCAGCTTAGCGGGATACTACACAGATACGCAGTATTTT. This encodes CASSLAGYYTDTQYF.

The rearrangement links TRBV20-1 to TRBJ2-7, with 10 bases identical to TRBD2. The CDR3 totals 14 residues. The germline V gene has CDR1 DFQATT and CDR2 SNEGSKA (reference sequence). Unmatched junction bases numbered 5, after V lost 5 bases and J lost 1 base. The CDR3 reads CSAPSGRASYEQYF. The CDR3 DNA is TGCAGTGCTCCTAGCGGGAGAGCGTCCTACGAGCAGTACTTC.

At least ten counts were recorded for this clone. The gene calls are TRBV7-3 and TRBJ2-2, with 8 bases lining up with TRBD2. This CDR3 spans 15 amino acids. The V and J ends lost 5 bases and 5 bases, in that order; junction bases with no gene match: 7. Germline lookup yields CDR1 SGHTA and CDR2 FQGTGA. The CDR3 DNA is TGTGCCAGCAGCGCGGGGAGCGGGAGAACCGGGGAGCTGTTTTTT. Translation gives CASSAGSGRTGELFF.

The V gene is TRBV3-1, the J gene TRBJ1-2; D unresolved. This CDR3 spans 14 amino acids. Germline assignment: CDR1 LGHDT and CDR2 YNNKEL (reference sequence). V dropped 1 base and J dropped 10 bases, with 16 bases sitting between them. The CDR3 DNA is TGTGCCAGCAGCCAAGGGACGGTGGGCTTTTTCTACACCTTC. This codes for CASSQGTVGFFYTF.

Concerning this clone: A junction end diverges from the germline sequence, so it may reflect a read error. The CDR3 loop is CASSLSSYEQYF. The DNA of the CDR3 is TGTGCCAGCAGCTTAAGCTCCTACGAGCAGTACTTC. The gene calls are TRBV5-3 and TRBJ2-7, with no clear D. TRBV5-3 is annotated as an ORF whose role is uncertain. The CDR3 loop spans 12 amino acids.

For this clone: One end of the junction fails to match germline, which may point to a read error. This rearrangement joins TRBV7-6 to TRBJ2-5, with unresolved D. The germline CDR1 and CDR2 sequences are SGHVS and FNYEAQ. The CDR3 consists of 15 residues. CDR3 loop: CASRLMVPPQETQCF. The CDR3 bases are TGTGCCAGCCGCTTAATGGTTCCGCCTCAAGAGACCCAGTGCTTC.

This chain uses TRBV11-1 with TRBJ2-7; D may correspond to TRBD1 or TRBD2 (6 bases each). Germline V lookup: CDR1 SGHAT, CDR2 FQDESV (reference sequence). With 0 bases removed from V and 4 bases from J, the gap between germline ends came to 13 bases. The CDR3 loop spans 15 amino acids. The CDR3 region is CASSLALRGEYEQYF. CDR3 nucleotides: TGTGCCAGCAGCTTAGCCCTGAGGGGGGAGTACGAGCAGTACTTC. Looking up the rest from reference TRBV11-1 and TRBJ2-7 gives the full variable domain: EAEVAQSPRYKITEKSQAVAFWCDPISGHATLYWYRQILGQGPELLVQFQDESVVDDSQLPKDRFSAERLKGVDSTLKIQPAELGDSAMYLCASSLALRGEYEQYFGPGTRLTVT.